Shown below are 18 T cell receptor beta chains from a single sample sequenced in a study of PD-1 blockade in classical Hodgkin lymphoma. Generated by immunoSEQ multiplex PCR, the TCRdb table keeps only in-frame clones and is missing some. The data show approximately 49,000 clones, more than 75% seen once. As for time point: cycle 4 day 1 (C4D1), after five to seven weeks of nivolumab. Each patient experienced a relapse that followed autologous stem cell transplantation, and brentuximab vedotin exposure varied. Source: peripheral blood mononuclear cells (PBMCs), taken before the fourth cycle of nivolumab. All receptors come from a human donor with classical Hodgkin lymphoma.

The chain links TRBV6-1 to TRBJ1-4, with 7 bases matching TRBD1. The CDR3 spans 15 residues. Germline-derived CDR1 and CDR2 are MNHNS and SASEGT. The junction had 10 bases not matched to a gene; V was cut back by 7 bases and J by 5 bases. The CDR3 loop is CASKAGTVDNEKLFF. CDR3 sequence (DNA): TGTGCCAGCAAAGCCGGGACAGTAGACAATGAAAAACTGTTTTTT.

This clone came up once. The J gene is TRBJ2-6, the V gene TRBV2; TRBD1 might be the D (6 bases). V dropped 4 bases and J dropped 0 bases, with 10 bases sitting between them. The length of the CDR3 is 16 residues. Germline V CDR1 and CDR2: SNHLY, FYNNEI. The CDR3 DNA sequence: TGTGCCAGCAGTGTGGACAGCAACTCTGGGGCCAACGTCCTGACTTTC. It encodes CASSVDSNSGANVLTF.

In this sample, this clone turned up once. The chain has TRBV6-5 and TRBJ1-6; D may be TRBD1 (6 bases). The CDR3 is 15 residues long. The ends were cut back, 6 bases at V and 7 bases at J, with 16 bases in the middle. In germline, CDR1 is MNHEY, CDR2 SVGAGI. CDR3 region: CASSWRGGINSPLHF. CDR3 DNA: TGTGCCAGCAGCTGGAGGGGGGGTATAAATTCACCCCTCCACTTT.

V is TRBV4-1 and J is TRBJ1-1; a possible D gene is TRBD1 (6 bases). The V gene's germline CDR1 is MGHRA and CDR2 YSYEKL. V was trimmed by 1 base and J by 3 bases, leaving 21 bases between them. This CDR3 is built from 18 residues. Written as DNA, the CDR3 is TGCGCCAGCAGCCAAGTCGCCGGGACAACCCTAGCGTACACTGAAGCTTTCTTT. It translates to CASSQVAGTTLAYTEAFF.

The CDR3 bases are TGCGCCAGCAGCCGAGAAAGGGGGGGCGAGCAGTACTTC. Encoded protein: CASSRERGGEQYF. This sequence joins TRBV4-3 and TRBJ2-7; D might be TRBD2 (7 bases). This CDR3 spans 13 amino acids. CDR1 is LGHNA, CDR2 YSLEER, per germline. V lost 4 bases and J lost 6, with 13 bases in between.

The chain couples TRBV27 to TRBJ1-5; weak D call: TRBD1 (5 bases). V was pared by 1 base and J by 1 base, with 8 bases between. There are 15 residues in the CDR3. Germline loops: CDR1 MNHEY, CDR2 SMNVEV (reference sequence). As DNA, the CDR3 is TGTGCCAGCAGTTTATGGCCAGGGAGCAATCAGCCCCAGCATTTT. The encoded protein is CASSLWPGSNQPQHF.

V is TRBV6-4 and J is TRBJ1-1; no firm D call. Per germline, CDR1 MRHNA and CDR2 SNTAGT. The CDR3 contains 13 residues. Trimming took 0 bases from V and 1 from J, leaving 3 bases between them. The DNA for the CDR3 is TGTGCCAGCAGTGACTCGGGGAACACTGAAGCTTTCTTT. Translation gives CASSDSGNTEAFF.

CDR3: CASRERAGPSPLHF. CDR3 sequence (DNA): TGTGCCAGCAGAGAACGGGCGGGGCCTTCACCCCTCCACTTT. The chain is built from TRBV5-5 and TRBJ1-6; TRBD1 might be the D (5 bases). Germline-derived CDR1 and CDR2 are SGHKS and YYEKEE (reference sequence). The CDR3 has 14 amino acids. V was trimmed by 5 bases and J by 9 bases, leaving 15 bases between them.

The chain couples TRBV19 to TRBJ1-3; no reliable D call. V lost 3 bases and J lost 2, with 5 bases in between. Germline lookup yields CDR1 LNHDA and CDR2 SQIVND (reference sequence). The CDR3 consists of 13 residues. CDR3 coding DNA: TGTGCCAGTAGTATTAGGGCTGGAAACACCATATATTTT. This encodes CASSIRAGNTIYF.

The rearrangement joins TRBV6-5 to TRBJ1-2, with 8 positions matching TRBD1. Unmatched junction bases numbered 8, after V lost 4 bases and J lost 1 base. Germline CDR1 and CDR2: MNHEY and SVGAGI. This CDR3 has 16 residues. The CDR3 region has the DNA TGTGCCAGCAGTTTTGCAGGGGGCTTGGGTAACTATGGCTACACCTTC. It yields the protein CASSFAGGLGNYGYTF.

The chain has TRBV15 and TRBJ2-1; D may correspond to TRBD1 or TRBD2 (6 bases each). From germline, CDR1 is LNHNV and CDR2 YYDKDF (reference sequence). V was clipped by 8 bases and J by 8 bases, with 22 bases between them. The CDR3 has 15 amino acids. CDR3 nucleotide sequence: TGTGCCACCTCAGAGTTGAGGGGGGCCGCCTATGAGCAGTTCTTC. It translates to CATSELRGAAYEQFF. Supplemented by reference TRBV15 and TRBJ2-1, the full variable domain reads DAMVIQNPRYQVTQFGKPVTLSCSQTLNHNVMYWYQQKSSQAPKLLFHYYDKDFNNEADTPDNFQSRRPNTSFCFLDIRSPGLGDTAMYLCATSELRGAAYEQFFGPGTRLTVL.

Details on this clone: Other DNA sequences of this sample code for an identical CDR3. This chain connects TRBV25-1 to TRBJ1-2; D not resolved. V lost 3 bases and J lost 5, with 7 bases in between. The CDR3 runs to 12 residues. Germline V lookup: CDR1 MGHDK, CDR2 SYGVNS. CDR3 DNA sequence: TGTGCCAGCAGTGATGGGAGGTATGGCTACACCTTC. Translation gives CASSDGRYGYTF.

The chain couples TRBV7-2 to TRBJ2-3, with unresolved D. The CDR3 has 15 amino acids. V was shortened by 3 bases and J by 0 bases, with 10 bases between the two germline ends. The V gene's germline CDR1 is SGHTA and CDR2 FQGNSA. CDR3 in amino acids: CASSFGLISTDTQYF. CDR3 DNA: TGTGCCAGCAGCTTTGGTCTGATCAGCACAGATACGCAGTATTTT.

This clone was seen a few times. The chain carries TRBV2 and TRBJ2-7, with TRBD1 matching 9 bases. The CDR3 covers 15 residues. Looked up from germline, CDR1 is SNHLY and CDR2 is FYNNEI. V was clipped by 4 bases and J by 2 bases; unmatched bases: 6. The CDR3 here is CASSADRGEPYEQYF. CDR3 sequence (DNA): TGTGCCAGCAGTGCGGACAGGGGAGAACCCTACGAGCAGTACTTC.

CDR3 sequence: CASSFKGRGPLNTEAFF. The CDR3 DNA reads TGTGCCAGCAGCTTTAAGGGCAGGGGACCGTTGAACACTGAAGCTTTCTTT. The chain uses TRBV5-4 and TRBJ1-1; D might be TRBD1 (6 bases). The germline V and J ends were trimmed by 2 bases and 0 bases, with 17 bases remaining between them. CDR1 is SGHNT, CDR2 YYREEE, per germline (reference sequence). The CDR3 is made up of 17 amino acids.

The rearrangement uses TRBV30 and TRBJ2-7, with TRBD2 identical over 10 bases. Trimming took 3 bases from V and 2 from J; bases not matched to a gene: 4. This CDR3 is built from 14 residues. Germline V gives CDR1 GTSNPN, CDR2 SVGIG (reference sequence). CDR3 DNA: TGTGCCTGGAGGCTAACTAGCGGGACCTACGAGCAGTACTTC. Translation: CAWRLTSGTYEQYF.

This sequence joins TRBV5-1 and TRBJ1-6; unclear D gene. The CDR3 contains 15 residues. V was shortened by 0 bases and J by 4 bases, with 8 bases between the two germline ends. The germline V gene encodes CDR1 SGHRS and CDR2 YFSETQ. This chain's CDR3 is CASSLGQTYNSPLHF. The CDR3 nucleotides read TGCGCCAGCAGCTTGGGGCAGACATATAATTCACCCCTCCACTTT.

The V and J genes are TRBV30 and TRBJ1-6; 10 bases are shared with TRBD1. After removal of 3 bases from V and 9 bases from J, the junction contained 5 bases not matched to a gene. The CDR3 is made up of 14 amino acids. CDR1 is GTSNPN and CDR2 is SVGIG in the germline V gene (reference sequence). The CDR3 here is CAWRGQGLGSPLHF. The DNA of the CDR3 is TGTGCCTGGAGGGGACAGGGGCTTGGTTCACCCCTCCACTTT. The full variable domain, in which reference TRBV30 and TRBJ1-6 provide the parts outside the CDR3, is SQTIHQWPATLVQPVGSPLSLECTVEGTSNPNLYWYRQAAGRGLQLLFYSVGIGQISSEVPQNLSASRPQDRQFILSSKKLLLSDSGFYLCAWRGQGLGSPLHFGNGTRLTVT.